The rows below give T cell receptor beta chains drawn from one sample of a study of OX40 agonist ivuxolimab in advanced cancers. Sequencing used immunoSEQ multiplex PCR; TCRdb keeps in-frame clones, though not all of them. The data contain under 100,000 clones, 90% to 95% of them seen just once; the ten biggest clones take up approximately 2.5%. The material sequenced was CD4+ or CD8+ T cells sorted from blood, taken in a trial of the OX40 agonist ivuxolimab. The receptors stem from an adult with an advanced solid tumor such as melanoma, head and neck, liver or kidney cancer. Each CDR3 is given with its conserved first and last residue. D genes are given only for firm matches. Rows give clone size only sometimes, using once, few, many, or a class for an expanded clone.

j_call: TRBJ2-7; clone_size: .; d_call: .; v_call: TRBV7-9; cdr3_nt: TGTGCCAGCAGCTCCCCGGCGTCCAGCTCCTACGAGCAGTACTTC; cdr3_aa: CASSSPASSSYEQYF
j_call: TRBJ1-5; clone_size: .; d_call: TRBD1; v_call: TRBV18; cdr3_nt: TGTGCCAGCTCACCAGTCGACAGGGGTCAGCCCCAGCATTTT; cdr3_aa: CASSPVDRGQPQHF
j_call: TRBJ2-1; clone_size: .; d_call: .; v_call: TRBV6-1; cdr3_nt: TGTGCCAGCAGTGGGCAGCCCTACAATGAGCAGTTCTTC; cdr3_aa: CASSGQPYNEQFF
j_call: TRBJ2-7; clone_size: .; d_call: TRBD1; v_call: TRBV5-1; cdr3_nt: TGCGCCAGCAGCTTCTCTCCGGGACAGGGTGACTACGAGCAGTACTTC; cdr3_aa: CASSFSPGQGDYEQYF
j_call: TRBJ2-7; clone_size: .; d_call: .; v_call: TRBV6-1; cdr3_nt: TGTGCCAGCAGTGAGATGGGGCTCCCCTACGAGCAGTACTTC; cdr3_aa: CASSEMGLPYEQYF
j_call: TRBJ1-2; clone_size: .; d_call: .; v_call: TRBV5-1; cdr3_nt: TGCGCCAGCAGCTTGGACGTTAACTATGGCTACACCTTC; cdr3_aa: CASSLDVNYGYTF
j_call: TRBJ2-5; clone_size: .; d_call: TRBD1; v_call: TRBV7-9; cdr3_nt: TGTGCCAGCAGCCAACCGGGACAGGGAGGGGAGACCCAGTACTTC; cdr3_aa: CASSQPGQGGETQYF
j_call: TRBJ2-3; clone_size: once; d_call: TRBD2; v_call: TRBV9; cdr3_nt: TGTGCCAGCAGCGTAAAGCTAGCGGGAAGGACAGATACGCAGTATTTT; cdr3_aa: CASSVKLAGRTDTQYF
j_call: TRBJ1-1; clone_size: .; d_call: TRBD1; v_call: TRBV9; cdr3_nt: TGTGCCAGCAGCGGTGACAGGGGGCTCACTGAAGCTTTCTTT; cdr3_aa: CASSGDRGLTEAFF
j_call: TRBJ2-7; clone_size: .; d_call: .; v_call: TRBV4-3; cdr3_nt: TGCGCCAGCAGCCAAGAAGGGCTCGGGACACTCGACTCCTACGAGCAGTACTTC; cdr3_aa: CASSQEGLGTLDSYEQYF
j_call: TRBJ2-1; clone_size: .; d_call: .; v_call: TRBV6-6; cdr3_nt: TGTGCCAGCAGTTACTCGAGGGCAGGGGGGGATGAGCAGTTCTTC; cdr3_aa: CASSYSRAGGDEQFF
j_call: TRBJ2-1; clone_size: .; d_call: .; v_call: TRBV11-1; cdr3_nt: TGTGCCAGCCCCGGGGCTAGCCCCTACAATGAGCAGTTCTTC; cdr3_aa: CASPGASPYNEQFF